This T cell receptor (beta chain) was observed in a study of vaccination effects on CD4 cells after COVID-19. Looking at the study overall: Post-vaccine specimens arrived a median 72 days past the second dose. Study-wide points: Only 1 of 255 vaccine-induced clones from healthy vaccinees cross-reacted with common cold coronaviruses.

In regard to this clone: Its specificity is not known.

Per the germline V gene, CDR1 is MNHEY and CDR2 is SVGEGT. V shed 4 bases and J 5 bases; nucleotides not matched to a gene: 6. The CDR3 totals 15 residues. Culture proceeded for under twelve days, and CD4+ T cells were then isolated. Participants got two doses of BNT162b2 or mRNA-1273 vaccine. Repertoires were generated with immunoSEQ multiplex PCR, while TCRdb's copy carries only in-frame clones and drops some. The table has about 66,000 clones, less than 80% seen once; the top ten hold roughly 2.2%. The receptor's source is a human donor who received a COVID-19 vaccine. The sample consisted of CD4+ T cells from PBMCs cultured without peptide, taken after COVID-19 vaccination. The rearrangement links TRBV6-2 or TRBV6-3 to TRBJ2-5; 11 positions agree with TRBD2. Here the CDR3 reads CASSSFSGGVETQYF. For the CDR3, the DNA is TGTGCCAGCAGTTCGTTTAGCGGGGGGGTGGAGACCCAGTACTTC.